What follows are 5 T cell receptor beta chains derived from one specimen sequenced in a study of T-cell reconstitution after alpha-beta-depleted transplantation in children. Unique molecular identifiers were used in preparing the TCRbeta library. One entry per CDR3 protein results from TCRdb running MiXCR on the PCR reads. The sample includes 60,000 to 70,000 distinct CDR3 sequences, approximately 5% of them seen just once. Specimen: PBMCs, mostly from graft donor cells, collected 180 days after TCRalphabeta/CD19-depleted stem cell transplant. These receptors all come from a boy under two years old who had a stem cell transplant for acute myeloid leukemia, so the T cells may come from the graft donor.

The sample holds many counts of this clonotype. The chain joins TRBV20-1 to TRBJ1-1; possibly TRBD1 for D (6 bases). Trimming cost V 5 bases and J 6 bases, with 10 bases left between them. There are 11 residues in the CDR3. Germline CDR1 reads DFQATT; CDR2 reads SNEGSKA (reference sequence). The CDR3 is CSAGWTAEAFF. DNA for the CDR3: TGCAGTGCTGGCTGGACAGCTGAAGCTTTCTTT.

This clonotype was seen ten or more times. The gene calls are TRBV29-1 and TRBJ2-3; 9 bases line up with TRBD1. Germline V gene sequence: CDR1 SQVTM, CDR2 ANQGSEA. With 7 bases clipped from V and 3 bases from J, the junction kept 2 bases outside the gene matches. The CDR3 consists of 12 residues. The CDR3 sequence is CSGDRGTDTQYF. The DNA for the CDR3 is TGCAGCGGAGACAGGGGGACAGATACGCAGTATTTT.

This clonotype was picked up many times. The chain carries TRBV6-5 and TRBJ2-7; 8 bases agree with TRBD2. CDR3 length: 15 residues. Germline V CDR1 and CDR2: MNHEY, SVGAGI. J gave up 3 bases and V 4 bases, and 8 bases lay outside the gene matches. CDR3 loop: CASSFGPGGVYEQYF. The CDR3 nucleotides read TGTGCCAGCAGTTTCGGGCCGGGGGGGGTCTACGAGCAGTACTTC.

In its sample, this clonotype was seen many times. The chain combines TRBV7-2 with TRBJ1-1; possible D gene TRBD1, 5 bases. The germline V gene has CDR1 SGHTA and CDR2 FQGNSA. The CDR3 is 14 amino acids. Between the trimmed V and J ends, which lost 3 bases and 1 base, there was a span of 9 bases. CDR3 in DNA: TGTGCCAGCAGCTTTAGGCAGGGGAACACTGAAGCTTTCTTT. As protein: CASSFRQGNTEAFF. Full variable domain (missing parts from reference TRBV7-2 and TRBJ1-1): GAGVSQSPSNKVTEKGKDVELRCDPISGHTALYWYRQSLGQGLEFLIYFQGNSAPDKSGLPSDRFSAERTGGSVSTLTIQRTQQEDSAVYLCASSFRQGNTEAFFGQGTRLTVV.

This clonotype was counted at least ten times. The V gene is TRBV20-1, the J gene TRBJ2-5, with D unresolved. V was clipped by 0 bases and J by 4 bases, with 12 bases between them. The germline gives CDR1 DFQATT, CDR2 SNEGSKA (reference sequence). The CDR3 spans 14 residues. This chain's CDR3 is CSARDPLVSETQYF. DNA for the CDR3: TGCAGTGCTAGAGATCCGCTAGTTTCAGAGACCCAGTACTTC.